Below, 23 T cell receptor beta chains from the same sample are listed, as sequenced in a study of T cell clonality in common variable immunodeficiency. Using immunoSEQ multiplex PCR, the repertoire was profiled, and TCRdb retains in-frame clones only, with some absent. The repertoire yields tens of thousands of clones, none seen only once; the top ten contain 2.8%. Sequenced material: peripheral blood mononuclear cells. These receptors came from a person aged 18 to 70 in good health.

This clone occurred many times. The read terminates 3 residues ahead of where the CDR3 ends, so the germline J gene completes it. The chain couples TRBV6-1 to TRBJ1-3; the D is unclear. V was pared by 0 bases and J by 3 bases, with 9 bases between. CDR3 length: 15 amino acids. CDR1 is MNHNS and CDR2 is SASEGT in the germline V gene. The CDR3 reads CASSEAAGFGNTIYF. CDR3 DNA, as far as it was read: TGTGCCAGCAGTGAAGCGGCGGGGTTTGGAAACACC.

This clone was seen many times. The CDR3 extends 3 residues past the end of the read, so its final part is completed from the germline J gene. V gene TRBV20-1 combines with J gene TRBJ2-5; TRBD2 agrees at 7 bases. The V and J ends lost 7 bases and 4 bases, in that order; junction bases with no gene match: 9. Germline CDR1 and CDR2: DFQATT and SNEGSKA (reference sequence). This CDR3 region has 13 residues. CDR3 sequence reads: CSGLWGGRETQYF. The CDR3 DNA, read in part, is TGCAGTGGACTTTGGGGGGGGAGAGAGACC.

This clone has at least ten counts. The missing CDR3 end, 3 residues past where the read stops, is filled in from the germline J gene. V is TRBV6-1 and J is TRBJ1-5; D possibly corresponds to TRBD1 (5 bases). V shed 4 bases and J shed 4 bases, with 11 bases lying between them. The V gene's germline CDR1 is MNHNS and CDR2 SASEGT. The CDR3 runs to 14 residues. The CDR3 bases that were read are TGTGCCAGCAGTGCCGACAGCCCTAATCAGCCC. Translating it yields CASSADSPNQP. The complete CDR3 reads CASSADSPNQPQHF.

This clone was observed a few times. One end of the junction does not line up with germline, which may come from a read error. The read halts 3 residues ahead of the CDR3 end, with the missing end drawn from the germline J gene. The chain is built from TRBV7-8 and TRBJ1-2; TRBD1 is a possible D gene (6 bases). This CDR3 has 17 amino acids. The germline gives CDR1 SGHVS, CDR2 FQNEAQ. The CDR3 bases that were read are TGTGCCAGCAGCTTAAGTCGGGACACCGGTTGGGTTTATGGG. Its protein is CASSLSRDTGWVYG. The CDR3 in its entirety is CASSLSRDTGWVYGYTF.

The sample holds many counts of this clone. Coverage ceases 3 residues before the CDR3 finishes, and the germline J gene fills in the end. The V gene is TRBV2, the J gene TRBJ1-5; TRBD1 aligns across 7 bases. The V gene end was trimmed by 5 bases and the J gene end by 5 bases; junction bases not matched to a gene: 9. The CDR3 has 15 amino acids. Germline CDR1 reads SNHLY; CDR2 reads FYNNEI. Incomplete CDR3 DNA: TGTGCCAGCAGTCACCGGGACAGTAGAGATCAGCCC. Its protein is CASSHRDSRDQP. The entire CDR3 sequence reads CASSHRDSRDQPQHF.

Turning to this clone: The CDR3 extends 3 residues past the end of the read, so its final part is completed from the germline J gene. The chain is built from TRBV7-3 and TRBJ2-5, with D tentatively TRBD2 (5 bases). CDR3 length: 13 residues. V gave up 5 bases and J gave up 5 bases, with 12 bases separating them. CDR1 and CDR2 from the germline V gene are SGHTA and FQGTGA. The DNA read from the CDR3 is TGTGCCAGCAGCCCCGGCCCGGGGGAGACC. Its protein product is CASSPGPGET. The full CDR3 reads CASSPGPGETQYF.

Ten or more counts support this clone. From the germline J gene comes the end of the CDR3, since the read stops 3 residues before it. V gene TRBV19 combines with J gene TRBJ1-4; no firm D call. The germline gives CDR1 LNHDA, CDR2 SQIVND (reference sequence). This CDR3 is built from 14 residues. Trimming cost V 6 bases and J 1 base, with 9 bases left between them. The CDR3: CASRESGTNEKLFF. The covered CDR3 bases are TGTGCCAGTAGGGAGTCGGGAACTAATGAAAAA.

For this clone: The read comes to an end 3 residues before the CDR3 does, leaving the germline J gene to fill in the end. V gene TRBV7-9 combines with J gene TRBJ2-3; weak D call: TRBD1 (6 bases). The CDR3 is 14 amino acids. Germline V lookup: CDR1 SEHNR, CDR2 FQNEAQ (reference sequence). The CDR3 region is CASSAHTGMETQYF. CDR3 DNA (partial): TGTGCCAGCAGCGCCCACACAGGGATGGAGACG.

In this sample, this clone turned up many times. The CDR3 end is not reached by the read, which stops 3 residues before it; the germline J gene fills it in. Other DNA sequences of this sample code for an identical CDR3. This rearrangement joins TRBV7-6 to TRBJ2-1; 7 bases map to TRBD1. Trimming took 1 base from V and 5 from J; bases not matched to a gene: 2. Germline-derived CDR1 and CDR2 are SGHVS and FNYEAQ. The CDR3 contains 14 residues. Here the CDR3 reads CASSLDGQDNEQFF. The covered CDR3 bases are TGTGCCAGCAGCTTAGATGGACAGGACAATGAG.

This clone was seen at least ten times. The CDR3 extends 3 residues past the end of the read, so its final part is completed from the germline J gene. The chain links TRBV20-1 to TRBJ2-7; no clear D gene. CDR1 is DFQATT and CDR2 is SNEGSKA in the germline V gene (reference sequence). The CDR3 consists of 11 residues. V was clipped by 1 base and J by 5 bases, with 6 bases between them. Here the CDR3 reads CSARGPNEQYF. CDR3 bases read: TGCAGTGCTAGAGGGCCCAACGAG.

Note on this clone: The read terminates 3 residues ahead of where the CDR3 ends, so the germline J gene completes it. The V gene is TRBV11-2, the J gene TRBJ2-1, with D possibly TRBD1 on 6 matching bases. V was shortened by 6 bases and J by 9 bases, with 18 bases between the two germline ends. The CDR3 consists of 14 residues. CDR1 SGHAT and CDR2 FQNNGV come from the germline V gene. CDR3 bases read: TGTGCCAGCAGTCCAAGGGCAGGGACATTTGAG. Translated: CASSPRAGTFE. The complete CDR3 protein is CASSPRAGTFEQFF. Looking up the rest from reference TRBV11-2 and TRBJ2-1 gives the full variable domain: EAGVAQSPRYKIIEKRQSVAFWCNPISGHATLYWYQQILGQGPKLLIQFQNNGVVDDSQLPKDRFSAERLKGVDSTLKIQPAKLEDSAVYLCASSPRAGTFEQFFGPGTRLTVL.

This clone was picked up many times. The read comes to an end 3 residues before the CDR3 does, leaving the germline J gene to fill in the end. The chain carries TRBV19 and TRBJ1-4; 8 bases fit TRBD1. Per germline, CDR1 LNHDA and CDR2 SQIVND (reference sequence). This CDR3 is 18 amino acids long. J was trimmed by 0 bases and V by 3 bases; bases with no gene match: 9. The sequenced part of the CDR3 DNA is TGTGCCAGTAGTATGCCCTCAGGGGGCCACGCAACTAATGAAAAA. Translation gives CASSMPSGGHATNEK. The full CDR3 sequence reads CASSMPSGGHATNEKLFF.

Ten or more counts support this clone. The CDR3 extends 3 residues past the end of the read, so its final part is completed from the germline J gene. V usage is TRBV5-1 and J usage is TRBJ2-1, with TRBD2 as a possible D gene (6 bases). With 1 base removed from V and 0 bases from J, the gap between germline ends came to 8 bases. CDR3 length: 15 residues. Germline loops: CDR1 SGHRS, CDR2 YFSETQ. The sequenced CDR3 bases are TGCGCCAGCAGCTTGCCGACTAGCTCCTACAATGAG. It codes for CASSLPTSSYNE. The whole CDR3 protein is CASSLPTSSYNEQFF. The variable domain in full, with the rest retrieved from reference TRBV5-1 and TRBJ2-1, is KAGVTQTPRYLIKTRGQQVTLSCSPISGHRSVSWYQQTPGQGLQFLFEYFSETQRNKGNFPGRFSGRQFSNSRSEMNVSTLELGDSALYLCASSLPTSSYNEQFFGPGTRLTVL.

There are a few counts of this clone. The observed sequence ends 3 residues before the CDR3 terminus, with the missing tail filled in from the germline J gene. V and J are TRBV11-3 and TRBJ2-1; D might be TRBD2 (5 bases). The V end lost 3 bases, the J end lost 5 bases, and 11 bases lay between the germline ends. This CDR3 comprises 14 residues. Per germline, CDR1 SGHNT and CDR2 YENEEA. The sequenced CDR3 bases are TGTGCCAGCAGCTTTGAAGCGGACGACAATGAG. This gives the protein CASSFEADDNE. The full CDR3 is CASSFEADDNEQFF.

This clone was counted ten times or more. The sequenced fragment ends 3 residues before the CDR3 boundary, so the rest is inferred from the germline J gene. V is TRBV4-2 and J is TRBJ2-5; tentative D call: TRBD2 (7 bases). The germline V gene encodes CDR1 LGHNA and CDR2 YNFKEQ. This CDR3 is 15 amino acids long. With 6 bases removed from V and 7 bases from J, the gap between germline ends came to 21 bases. Partial CDR3 DNA: TGTGCCAGCAGACCCGCGGGGGCAGGGGTGGGGACC. Translated, it gives CASRPAGAGVGT. The complete CDR3 sequence is CASRPAGAGVGTQYF.

This clone was counted many times. The read terminates 3 residues before the CDR3 end, so the remaining end is supplied by the germline J gene. This chain uses TRBV4-1 with TRBJ2-7; 12 bases align to TRBD2. J lost 3 bases, V lost 0 bases, and 3 bases had no gene match. Per germline, CDR1 MGHRA and CDR2 YSYEKL. The CDR3 runs to 16 residues. CDR3 sequence: CASSQDSTSGGYEQYF. CDR3 DNA, as far as it was read: TGCGCCAGCAGCCAAGATTCGACTAGCGGGGGCTACGAG.

This clone was counted many times. The read ends 3 residues before the CDR3 terminus; that terminus is restored from the germline J gene. V gene TRBV4-1 combines with J gene TRBJ2-1; TRBD2 agrees at 8 bases. CDR1 MGHRA and CDR2 YSYEKL come from the germline V gene. This CDR3 region has 16 residues. J was trimmed by 3 bases and V by 1 base; bases with no gene match: 5. CDR3 loop: CASSQVGSGDYNEQFF. The CDR3 bases that were read are TGCGCCAGCAGCCAAGTGGGTAGCGGGGACTACAATGAG.

This clone was recorded many times. The read falls 3 residues short of the CDR3 end, and the missing part is taken from the germline J gene. V and J are TRBV5-1 and TRBJ2-7, with 8 bases identical to TRBD1. V lost 1 base, J lost 5 bases, and 8 bases stayed unmatched. The CDR3 loop spans 15 amino acids. CDR1 SGHRS and CDR2 YFSETQ come from the germline V gene. The sequenced CDR3 bases are TGCGCCAGCAGCTTGAATAGGGCAGGGGGCCACGAG. Its protein is CASSLNRAGGHE. The entire CDR3 is CASSLNRAGGHEQYF.

This clone was counted many times. The read ends 3 residues before the CDR3 terminus; that terminus is restored from the germline J gene. The genes are TRBV7-8 and TRBJ1-2; D possibly corresponds to TRBD1 (6 bases). The germline V gene has CDR1 SGHVS and CDR2 FQNEAQ. Trimming left V 6 bases short and J 5 bases short, with 13 bases between. This CDR3 is 13 amino acids long. Here the CDR3 reads CASREATGYGYTF. The part of the CDR3 DNA that was read is TGTGCCAGCAGAGAAGCGACAGGATATGGC. The variable domain in full, with the rest retrieved from reference TRBV7-8 and TRBJ1-2, is GAGVSQSPRYKVAKRGQDVALRCDPISGHVSLFWYQQALGQGPEFLTYFQNEAQLDKSGLPSDRFFAERPEGSVSTLKIQRTQQEDSAVYLCASREATGYGYTFGSGTRLTVV.

This clone has just a few counts. One end of the junction varies from germline; a read error may be responsible. The observed sequence ends 3 residues before the CDR3 terminus, with the missing tail filled in from the germline J gene. The genes are TRBV20-1 and TRBJ2-7; weak D call: TRBD1 (6 bases). CDR3 length equals 13 residues. The V gene's germline CDR1 is DFQATT and CDR2 SNEGSKA (reference sequence). Here the CDR3 reads CSARGQSSYEQYF. The part of the CDR3 DNA that was read is TGCAGTGCCAGAGGACAGAGCTCCTACGAG.

This clone was seen at least ten times. The sequenced fragment ends 3 residues before the CDR3 boundary, so the rest is inferred from the germline J gene. The chain joins TRBV20-1 to TRBJ2-3; 10 positions agree with TRBD2. V shed 5 bases and J 5 bases; nucleotides not matched to a gene: 4. This CDR3 contains 13 residues. Germline V gene lookup returns CDR1 DFQATT and CDR2 SNEGSKA (reference sequence). CDR3 residues: CSAAGTSVDTQYF. The CDR3 DNA, read in part, is TGCAGTGCTGCCGGGACTAGCGTAGATACG.

This clone was seen many times. The read comes to an end 3 residues before the CDR3 does, leaving the germline J gene to fill in the end. This chain links TRBV20-1 with TRBJ2-1; D remains unclear. Deletions cut 6 bases from V and 0 bases from J, with 12 bases between. This CDR3 region has 14 residues. Germline V lookup: CDR1 DFQATT, CDR2 SNEGSKA (reference sequence). Partial CDR3 DNA: TGCAGTGCCGAAGCTCCAAGCTCCTACAATGAG. It codes for CSAEAPSSYNE. The complete CDR3 sequence is CSAEAPSSYNEQFF.

This clone was counted many times. The read is 3 residues too short to cover the CDR3 end, so that end is filled in from the germline J gene. V is TRBV18 and J is TRBJ2-7, with 7 bases aligning to TRBD1. The germline V gene has CDR1 KGHSH and CDR2 LQKENI. The V and J ends lost 5 bases and 3 bases, in that order; junction bases with no gene match: 10. The CDR3 is 15 amino acids. The sequenced part of the CDR3 DNA is TGTGCCAGCTCAAAAGACAGGGCTGAGAACTACGAG. Encoded protein: CASSKDRAENYE. The complete CDR3 sequence is CASSKDRAENYEQYF.